These 20 T cell receptor beta chains were sequenced from one sample in a study of Graves' ophthalmopathy and Graves' hyperthyroidism. From RNA, the CDR3 regions of TCR beta chains were amplified and sequenced. Second-round multiplex PCR followed a first-round RT-PCR using HTBI primers. TCRdb redid the calling of the multiplex PCR reads with MiXCR, one entry per CDR3 protein. The sample holds approximately 1.2 million distinct CDR3 sequences, about two fifths seen once. Sequencing input: peripheral blood or thyroid tissue (not recorded which). These receptors were taken from an adult man with Graves' hyperthyroidism.

This clonotype was detected a few times. The rearrangement uses TRBV29-1 and TRBJ2-7, with 8 bases fitting TRBD2. Per germline, CDR1 SQVTM and CDR2 ANQGSEA. Trimming at V came to 8 bases and at J to 6 bases, leaving 9 bases not matched to a gene. The CDR3 spans 12 residues. CDR3 sequence (DNA): TGCAGCTCGCGCGGACTAGCTGGCGAGCAGTACTTC. This sequence encodes CSSRGLAGEQYF.

Only a few counts were recorded for this clonotype. The rearrangement links TRBV9 to TRBJ2-2; TRBD1 might be the D (5 bases). Germline CDR1 and CDR2: SGDLS and YYNGEE. Trimming stripped 2 bases from V and 6 bases from J, with 14 bases between. The CDR3 length is 15 residues. CDR3 nucleotides: TGTGCCAGCAGCGTGGGGCAACCCCCGGCCGGGGAGCTGTTTTTT. It yields the protein CASSVGQPPAGELFF.

This clonotype appeared a few times. The rearrangement uses TRBV29-1 and TRBJ2-2; D unclear. Germline V gives CDR1 SQVTM, CDR2 ANQGSEA. The V and J ends lost 5 bases and 3 bases respectively, with 7 bases between them. This CDR3 comprises 12 residues. CDR3 loop: CSVWGYTGELFF. The CDR3, as DNA: TGCAGCGTTTGGGGATACACCGGGGAGCTGTTTTTT.

In this sample, this clonotype turned up many times. The rearrangement uses TRBV20-1 and TRBJ2-5; 8 nucleotides line up with TRBD2. The J segment lost 5 bases and the V segment lost 6 bases, leaving 17 bases of the junction unmatched. The CDR3 has 16 amino acids. CDR1 and CDR2 (germline): DFQATT, SNEGSKA (reference sequence). DNA for the CDR3: TGCAGTGCGTCCTGGAGCGGGAGTCAATCTGGGGAGACCCAGTACTTC. Encoded protein: CSASWSGSQSGETQYF.

The chain couples TRBV4-1 to TRBJ2-5; perhaps TRBD2 as D (5 bases). From germline, CDR1 is MGHRA and CDR2 YSYEKL. The CDR3 contains 13 residues. Trimming pared 0 bases from V and 9 bases from J, leaving 11 bases between. CDR3 sequence reads: CASSQDPAGAQYF. The DNA of the CDR3 is TGCGCCAGCAGCCAAGATCCAGCCGGGGCCCAGTACTTC.

The table lists this clonotype with a few counts. V and J are TRBV4-3 and TRBJ2-5; possible D gene TRBD2, 5 bases. With 4 bases removed from V and 2 bases from J, the gap between germline ends came to 17 bases. There are 16 residues in the CDR3. Germline V lookup: CDR1 LGHNA, CDR2 YSLEER. Written as DNA, the CDR3 is TGCGCCAGCAGCCCTGGCTGGGATTCGGGACAAGAGACCCAGTACTTC. Protein sequence: CASSPGWDSGQETQYF.

The V gene is TRBV10-3, the J gene TRBJ1-6; D not certain. The V and J ends lost 0 bases and 10 bases respectively, with 10 bases between them. This CDR3 region has 14 residues. CDR1 and CDR2 (germline): ENHRY, SYGVKD. The CDR3 region is CAISESHRQSPLHF. For the CDR3, the DNA is TGTGCCATCAGTGAGTCGCATCGGCAATCACCCCTCCACTTT.

The J gene is TRBJ1-2, the V gene TRBV10-3; D call uncertain. Trimming cost V 6 bases and J 6 bases, with 11 bases left between them. The germline V gene encodes CDR1 ENHRY and CDR2 SYGVKD. The CDR3 runs 12 residues. The CDR3 DNA sequence: TGTGCCATCAGGGAGGACCTAAATGGCTACACCTTC. It codes for CAIREDLNGYTF.

In this sample, this clonotype turned up many times. The chain is built from TRBV11-2 and TRBJ2-5; tentatively, D is TRBD1 (6 bases). Germline CDR1 reads SGHAT; CDR2 reads FQNNGV. The V end was cut by 4 bases, the J end by 5 bases, with 20 bases between. There are 16 residues in the CDR3. The CDR3 is CASSSPGHQGTETQYF. In nucleotides, the CDR3 is TGTGCCAGCAGCTCTCCGGGACACCAGGGGACGGAGACCCAGTACTTC.

This clonotype was seen many times. The chain links TRBV2 to TRBJ2-7, with 8 bases aligning to TRBD1. The trim removed 1 base at V and 5 bases at J, leaving 4 bases unmatched. The germline V gene has CDR1 SNHLY and CDR2 FYNNEI. CDR3 length: 14 amino acids. The CDR3 loop reads CASSEGTGIDEQYF. As DNA, the CDR3 is TGTGCCAGCAGTGAAGGGACAGGGATCGACGAGCAGTACTTC.

The rearrangement uses TRBV6-1 and TRBJ2-7, with D tentatively TRBD1 (5 bases). This CDR3 comprises 15 residues. Trimming shortened V by 3 bases and J by 2 bases, and 14 bases separated the two germline ends. CDR1 is MNHNS and CDR2 is SASEGT in the germline V gene. Here the CDR3 reads CASSDRQGRAYEQYF. The CDR3 coding sequence is TGTGCCAGCAGTGATCGTCAGGGAAGAGCCTACGAGCAGTACTTC.

This clonotype was counted only a few times. The chain recombines TRBV6-2 or TRBV6-3 with TRBJ2-5; no firm D call. V lost 2 bases, J lost 7 bases, and 14 bases lay in between. CDR3 length: 14 residues. Germline V gene sequence: CDR1 MNHEY, CDR2 SVGEGT. The CDR3 sequence: CASSYGIKSGTQYF. CDR3 bases: TGTGCCAGCAGTTACGGGATTAAATCGGGGACCCAGTACTTC.

Points on this clonotype: It may be a read error: a sequence one base away is much more abundant. This chain connects TRBV7-3 to TRBJ2-7, with D perhaps given as TRBD1 or TRBD2 (6 bases each). The CDR3 has 17 residues. Germline values: CDR1 SGHTA, CDR2 FQGTGA. V gave up 6 bases and J gave up 1 base, with 22 bases separating them. The CDR3 nucleotides read TGTGCCAGCAGGACGGGGTACGGGGGCCGCTTATCCTACGAGCAGTACTTC. Translation gives CASRTGYGGRLSYEQYF.

This clonotype was recorded at least ten times. The V gene is TRBV7-2, the J gene TRBJ2-5; D gene uncertain. With 1 base removed from V and 0 bases from J, the gap between germline ends came to 9 bases. The CDR3 has 15 residues. Per germline, CDR1 SGHTA and CDR2 FQGNSA. The DNA of the CDR3 is TGTGCCAGCAGCTTAGTCCCGCGATACCAAGAGACCCAGTACTTC. This translates into CASSLVPRYQETQYF.

In its sample, this clonotype was seen many times. This chain uses TRBV7-7 with TRBJ2-5, with TRBD1 matching 10 bases. This CDR3 comprises 15 residues. J was trimmed by 5 bases and V by 4 bases; bases with no gene match: 7. Germline V gene lookup returns CDR1 SSHAT and CDR2 FNYEAQ (reference sequence). The CDR3 DNA reads TGTGCCAGCAGCTCCCGGGGGACAGGGGACGAGACCCAGTACTTC. Its protein is CASSSRGTGDETQYF.

This clonotype has only a few counts. CDR3: CASSTHRGSFPLRGYTF. The CDR3 bases are TGTGCCAGCAGTACCCACCGGGGCAGTTTCCCTCTACGGGGCTACACCTTC. J is TRBJ1-2 and V is TRBV7-9; D might be TRBD1 (5 bases). This CDR3 comprises 17 residues. Germline V gene lookup returns CDR1 SEHNR and CDR2 FQNEAQ (reference sequence). Trimming shortened V by 6 bases and J by 8 bases, and 28 bases separated the two germline ends.

The CDR3 DNA sequence: TGCAGTGCTCACAGGGGGGTAATGGACACTGAAGCTTTCTTT. Protein product: CSAHRGVMDTEAFF. V usage is TRBV20-1 and J usage is TRBJ1-1; 8 nucleotides align to TRBD1. V shed 5 bases, J shed 3 bases, and the junction held 8 bases outside the gene matches. The germline V gene has CDR1 DFQATT and CDR2 SNEGSKA (reference sequence). CDR3 length: 14 amino acids.

A note on this clonotype: Just one base apart from a much larger clone, this may be a read error. The chain is built from TRBV7-9 and TRBJ2-2, with a tentative D call TRBD1 (6 bases). Germline V gives CDR1 SEHNR, CDR2 FQNEAQ (reference sequence). The CDR3 totals 14 residues. V was shortened by 8 bases and J by 6 bases, with 16 bases between the two germline ends. DNA of the CDR3: TGTGCCAGCGGGTTACAGGGATCCCCCGGGGAGCTGTTTTTT. Amino acids: CASGLQGSPGELFF.

This clonotype was picked up many times. The J gene is TRBJ2-6, the V gene TRBV7-9; possible D gene TRBD1, 7 bases. Trimming shortened V by 5 bases and J by 2 bases, and 10 bases separated the two germline ends. The CDR3 contains 15 residues. Germline CDR1 reads SEHNR; CDR2 reads FQNEAQ (reference sequence). CDR3 coding DNA: TGTGCCAGCAGCCCCAGGGGGGCTGGGGCCAACGTCCTGACTTTC. Its translation is CASSPRGAGANVLTF.

This clonotype was recorded a few times. The genes are TRBV19 and TRBJ2-7; the D gene is possibly TRBD1 (6 bases). Germline CDR1 LNHDA, CDR2 SQIVND (reference sequence). This CDR3 is built from 13 residues. The germline V and J ends were trimmed by 3 bases and 11 bases, with 17 bases remaining between them. CDR3 nucleotides: TGTGCCAGTAGTATGGTTTACTTGGACAGCGAGTACTTC. Encoded protein: CASSMVYLDSEYF.